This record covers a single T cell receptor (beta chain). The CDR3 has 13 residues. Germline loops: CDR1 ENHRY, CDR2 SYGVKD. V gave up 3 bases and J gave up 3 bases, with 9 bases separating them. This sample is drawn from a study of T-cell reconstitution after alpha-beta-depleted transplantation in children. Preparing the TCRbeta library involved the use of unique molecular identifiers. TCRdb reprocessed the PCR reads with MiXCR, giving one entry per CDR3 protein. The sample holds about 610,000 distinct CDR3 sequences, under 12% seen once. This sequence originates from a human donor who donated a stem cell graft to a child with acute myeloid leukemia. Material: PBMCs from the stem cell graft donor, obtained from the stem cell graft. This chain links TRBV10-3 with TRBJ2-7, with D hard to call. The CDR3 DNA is TGTGCCATCAGTGAAAGAGGCGTCTACGAGCAGTACTTC. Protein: CAISERGVYEQYF.